This T cell receptor beta chain comes out of a study of cytomegalovirus exposure and HLA in healthy donors. Regarding the study as a whole: According to an earlier analysis, most TCR beta V segments yielded productive rearrangements about 90% or about 30% of the time. Immune exposure data for these donors was limited to CMV serostatus. In a later analysis, TCR beta V- and J-gene trimming showed a link to a missense DCLRE1C variant.

CDR3 length: 17 residues. The ends lost 0 bases at V and 2 bases at J; junction bases unmatched: 7. Germline CDR1 SGHTS, CDR2 YDEGEE. The PCR employed 60 Vbeta primers together with 13 Jbeta primers. Measured with immunoSEQ multiplex PCR; TCRdb has only the in-frame clones, and not every one. The top ten hold around 6.9% of the sample, which has approximately 110,000 clones, over 80% seen once. This clone was picked up one time. Its antigen is unknown. The TCR originated in a man between 25 and 39 years old in good health and CMV-seropositive. This chain uses TRBV5-8 with TRBJ2-5, with 10 bases that match TRBD2. Specimen: PBMCs. CDR3 in amino acids: CASSLGRSGGGQETQYF. The CDR3 DNA reads as TGTGCCAGCAGCTTGGGCAGAAGCGGGGGGGGGCAAGAGACCCAGTACTTC.